What follows is one TCR beta chain and its context. What it binds is not known. The sample is drawn from a study of T cells after yellow fever vaccination. Notes on the study in general: Repertoires sorted by FACS could include abundant clonotypes that are contaminants from the bulk population. A large majority of primary-vaccination clones showed up again after the booster (around 95% CD4, roughly 88% CD8).

J lost 5 bases, V lost 1 base, and 7 bases had no gene match. This CDR3 is built from 16 residues. The germline CDR1 and CDR2 sequences are SGHTA and FQGNSA. Each CDR3 protein is one row after TCRdb ran MiXCR on the 5' RACE reads. The repertoire consists of 200,000 to 300,000 distinct CDR3 sequences, with 10% to 15% occurring once and the leading ten covering 0.45% to 0.65%. Here the sequenced sample was CD4+ T cells sorted from PBMCs, taken 45 days after the yellow fever booster vaccination. This receptor was identified in a man between 25 and 39 years old who received the YFV17D yellow fever vaccine. This chain joins TRBV7-2 and TRBJ2-3, with TRBD2 identical over 9 bases. The CDR3 is CASSLGSSGEVDTQYF. Written as DNA, the CDR3 is TGTGCCAGCAGCTTAGGTTCTAGCGGGGAGGTAGATACGCAGTATTTT.